This TCR beta chain was profiled in a study of shared clonotypes between healthy human individuals. Background on the study: Donors, aged 18 to 49, were two women and three men. Used for every donor were three CD4 naive, three CD4 memory, two CD8 naive and one CD8 memory plate.

The germline V and J ends were trimmed by 5 bases and 5 bases, with 9 bases remaining between them. The CDR3 length is 13 residues. CDR1 is SGHTA, CDR2 FQGTGA, per germline. Investigators spread the genomic DNA of each subset evenly over several immunoSEQ plates. Sequencing used immunoSEQ multiplex PCR; TCRdb keeps in-frame clones, though not all of them. Here the sample spans some 2,500,000 clones, approximately 93% being singletons. A remark on this clone: Antigen: not known. Other DNA sequences in this sample translate to the same CDR3.

Findings and limits, study-wide: Researchers sampled only blood; tissue repertoires likely differ.

This chain links TRBV7-3 with TRBJ2-2, with no clear D. Sequenced material: naive CD4+ T cells from PBMCs. Subset defined: CD45RA+ positively selected. The receptor was isolated from a man younger than 35 in good health. Some clones in this sample may be carry-over from other donors' samples. CDR3 region: CASSPRLTGELFF. In nucleotides, the CDR3 is TGTGCCAGCAGCCCTAGGCTGACCGGGGAGCTGTTTTTT.